One sample yielded the 21 T cell receptor beta chains listed below, sequenced in a study of CD8 T cells in Susac syndrome. When the RNA was reverse transcribed, random hexamers were used with an input of roughly 0.45 to 1 ug. TCRdb recomputed calls from the immunoSEQ multiplex PCR reads with MiXCR, one row per CDR3 protein. The data contain fewer than 150,000 distinct CDR3 sequences, approximately 93% of them seen just once; the ten biggest clones take up about 0.096%. The source material was CD4+ T cells from PBMCs. The source of these receptors is a human donor with multiple sclerosis.

The rearrangement uses TRBV27 and TRBJ1-1; D is perhaps TRBD1 (5 bases). Trimming pared 3 bases from V and 4 bases from J, leaving 12 bases between. Germline values: CDR1 MNHEY, CDR2 SMNVEV (reference sequence). The CDR3 covers 14 residues. CDR3 protein: CASSLTALRTEAFF. In DNA, the CDR3 is TGTGCCAGCAGTTTGACAGCTCTCCGCACTGAAGCTTTCTTT.

This clonotype was seen just once. This sequence joins TRBV12-3 or TRBV12-4 and TRBJ2-3; no firm D call. CDR3 length equals 12 residues. Trimming stripped 1 base from V and 6 bases from J, with 5 bases between. Here the CDR3 reads CASSLVRDTQYF. Written as DNA, the CDR3 is TGTGCCAGCAGTTTAGTAAGGGATACGCAGTATTTT.

The rearrangement uses TRBV5-4 and TRBJ1-2; D is uncertain. The CDR3 loop spans 12 amino acids. From germline, CDR1 is SGHNT and CDR2 YYREEE (reference sequence). Trimming took off 0 bases at V and 8 bases at J, with 8 bases between the two ends. CDR3 protein: CASSLEGGGYTF. The CDR3 DNA follows: TGTGCCAGCAGCTTGGAAGGTGGCGGCTACACCTTC. Using reference TRBV5-4 and TRBJ1-2 for the parts outside the CDR3, the full variable domain is ETGVTQSPTHLIKTRGQQVTLRCSSQSGHNTVSWYQQALGQGPQFIFQYYREEENGRGNFPPRFSGLQFPNYSSELNVNALELDDSALYLCASSLEGGGYTFGSGTRLTVV.

A single count supports this clonotype. The chain employs TRBV7-3 and TRBJ1-2, with a tentative D call TRBD1 (6 bases). Germline V gives CDR1 SGHTA, CDR2 FQGTGA. Trimming pared 4 bases from V and 3 bases from J, leaving 12 bases between. The CDR3 covers 14 residues. The CDR3, as DNA: TGTGCCAGCAGCTCTCAGGGGCGGCACTATGGCTACACCTTC. This gives the protein CASSSQGRHYGYTF. The variable domain in full, with the rest retrieved from reference TRBV7-3 and TRBJ1-2, is GAGVSQTPSNKVTEKGKYVELRCDPISGHTALYWYRQSLGQGPEFLIYFQGTGAADDSGLPNDRFFAVRPEGSVSTLKIQRTERGDSAVYLCASSSQGRHYGYTFGSGTRLTVV.

The chain recombines TRBV20-1 with TRBJ2-3; D is undetermined. Deletions cut 1 base from V and 6 bases from J, with 11 bases between. The CDR3 covers 13 residues. Looked up from germline, CDR1 is DFQATT and CDR2 is SNEGSKA (reference sequence). The CDR3 loop reads CSARANYGDTQYF. The CDR3 DNA reads as TGCAGTGCTAGAGCCAATTATGGGGATACGCAGTATTTT.

The rearrangement links TRBV28 to TRBJ2-7, with a weak D call TRBD2 (5 bases). Germline assignment: CDR1 MDHEN and CDR2 SYDVKM. Trimming left V 5 bases short and J 6 bases short, with 20 bases between. The CDR3 spans 15 residues. CDR3 in DNA: TGTGCCAGCAGTCCCCCGATGAGAGGGTTCGGCGAGCAGTACTTC. This translates into CASSPPMRGFGEQYF.

The chain joins TRBV28 to TRBJ2-7; no reliable D call. Germline V lookup: CDR1 MDHEN, CDR2 SYDVKM. Trimming took off 1 base at V and 6 bases at J, with 10 bases between the two ends. The CDR3 is made up of 13 amino acids. Here the CDR3 DNA reads TGTGCCAGCAGTTTATTAGGCCCTCGCGAGCAGTACTTC. As protein: CASSLLGPREQYF.

CDR3 region: CATWDNWGTEAFF. The CDR3 DNA is TGTGCCACATGGGACAACTGGGGCACTGAAGCTTTCTTT. This chain connects TRBV10-3 to TRBJ1-1, with D possibly TRBD1 on 6 matching bases. Germline V gene lookup returns CDR1 ENHRY and CDR2 SYGVKD. V was cut by 10 bases and J by 4 bases, with 16 bases left in between. This CDR3 has 13 residues.

V and J are TRBV14 and TRBJ1-2; unclear D gene. There are 13 residues in the CDR3. V shed 2 bases and J shed 5 bases, with 9 bases lying between them. From germline, CDR1 is SGHDN and CDR2 FVKESK. The CDR3 coding sequence is TGTGCCAGCAGCCAAATACAACCGTATGGCTACACCTTC. Encoded protein: CASSQIQPYGYTF.

V is TRBV28 and J is TRBJ2-2, with TRBD1 matching 7 bases. V lost 7 bases and J lost 4; bases outside the gene matches: 9. The CDR3 length is 15 residues. Germline values: CDR1 MDHEN, CDR2 SYDVKM. This CDR3 is CASILRGLGTGELFF. As DNA, the CDR3 is TGTGCCAGCATCCTGAGGGGGCTAGGCACCGGGGAGCTGTTTTTT.

The gene calls are TRBV6-2 or TRBV6-3 and TRBJ2-3; 8 positions agree with TRBD2. The V segment lost 6 bases and the J segment 2 bases; nucleotides outside the gene matches: 10. The CDR3 runs 16 residues. Germline V gene sequence: CDR1 MNHEY, CDR2 SVGEGT. As DNA, the CDR3 is TGTGCCAGCAGAAGAAGAAGCGGGGGAGCCACAGATACGCAGTATTTT. It translates to CASRRRSGGATDTQYF.

V gene TRBV12-3 or TRBV12-4 combines with J gene TRBJ1-5; D gene uncertain. V lost 2 bases and J 2 bases, leaving 7 bases between the germline ends. The CDR3 is 14 residues long. The CDR3 spells CASSLKLGNQPQHF. Written as DNA, the CDR3 is TGTGCCAGCAGTTTAAAGTTGGGCAATCAGCCCCAGCATTTT.

The rearrangement links TRBV12-3 or TRBV12-4 to TRBJ1-2; no clear D. V lost 6 bases and J lost 2, with 16 bases in between. This CDR3 comprises 15 residues. The CDR3 is CASSFTRAPNYGYTF. CDR3 DNA: TGTGCCAGCAGCTTTACCCGGGCCCCCAACTATGGCTACACCTTC.

This chain uses TRBV7-2 with TRBJ2-4, with TRBD2 as a possible D gene (6 bases). This CDR3 is 18 amino acids long. Germline V gene lookup returns CDR1 SGHTA and CDR2 FQGNSA. Between the trimmed V and J ends, which lost 5 bases and 2 bases, there was a span of 22 bases. CDR3 region: CASSLSFAGRRTKNIQYF. The CDR3 coding sequence is TGTGCCAGCAGCCTGAGCTTTGCGGGAAGGAGGACCAAAAACATTCAGTACTTC.

V and J are TRBV20-1 and TRBJ2-7; 7 nucleotides match TRBD1. The CDR3 length is 15 residues. CDR1 and CDR2 (germline): DFQATT, SNEGSKA (reference sequence). The J segment lost 6 bases and the V segment lost 5 bases, leaving 16 bases of the junction unmatched. The CDR3 bases are TGCAGTGCTGAATCTCGACAGGGCCCCTCGGGCGAGCAGTACTTC. Amino acids: CSAESRQGPSGEQYF.

This chain joins TRBV3-1 and TRBJ2-7; D is uncertain. Trimming removed 3 bases from V and 6 bases from J, with 9 bases in between. The CDR3 loop spans 12 amino acids. From germline, CDR1 is LGHDT and CDR2 YNNKEL (reference sequence). CDR3 protein: CASSQVHSEQYF. In DNA form, the CDR3 reads TGTGCCAGCAGCCAGGTCCACAGCGAGCAGTACTTC.

The chain is built from TRBV6-1 and TRBJ1-6; TRBD1 agrees at 10 bases. The germline CDR1 and CDR2 sequences are MNHNS and SASEGT. The CDR3 extends over 16 amino acids. V shed 7 bases and J 10 bases; nucleotides not matched to a gene: 13. The CDR3 DNA reads as TGTGCCAGCACCAGAGGGGGGACAGGGGAAAGATCACCCCTCCACTTT. This sequence encodes CASTRGGTGERSPLHF.

The V and J genes are TRBV18 and TRBJ2-1; unclear D gene. There are 13 residues in the CDR3. Germline CDR1 KGHSH, CDR2 LQKENI. The V and J ends lost 6 bases and 5 bases respectively, with 11 bases between them. This CDR3 reads CASSGAPDNEQFF. The CDR3 DNA reads TGTGCCAGCTCGGGCGCTCCAGACAATGAGCAGTTCTTC.

This chain links TRBV12-3 or TRBV12-4 with TRBJ1-5; 9 bases are a match to TRBD1. CDR3 length: 17 residues. Losses at the gene ends were 1 base for V and 6 bases for J; bases not matched to a gene: 10. CDR3 DNA: TGTGCCAGCAGTTTAGTACCCCCGGGACAGGGAACTCAGCCCCAGCATTTT. Translating gives CASSLVPPGQGTQPQHF.

The chain uses TRBV12-3 or TRBV12-4 and TRBJ1-2; D remains ambiguous. Trimming removed 7 bases at V and 7 bases at J, with 13 bases between. The CDR3 loop spans 12 amino acids. As DNA, the CDR3 is TGTGCCAGCAAGGCGGAGGGAGTTGGCTACACCTTC. Translating gives CASKAEGVGYTF.

The chain carries TRBV4-1 and TRBJ2-3; a weak D match, TRBD2 (6 bases). V was clipped by 7 bases and J by 6 bases, with 17 bases between them. Per the germline V gene, CDR1 is MGHRA and CDR2 is YSYEKL. The length of the CDR3 is 14 residues. In DNA form, the CDR3 reads TGCGCCAGCACCTCGGGGACTCGGGGGGATACGCAGTATTTT. It codes for CASTSGTRGDTQYF.